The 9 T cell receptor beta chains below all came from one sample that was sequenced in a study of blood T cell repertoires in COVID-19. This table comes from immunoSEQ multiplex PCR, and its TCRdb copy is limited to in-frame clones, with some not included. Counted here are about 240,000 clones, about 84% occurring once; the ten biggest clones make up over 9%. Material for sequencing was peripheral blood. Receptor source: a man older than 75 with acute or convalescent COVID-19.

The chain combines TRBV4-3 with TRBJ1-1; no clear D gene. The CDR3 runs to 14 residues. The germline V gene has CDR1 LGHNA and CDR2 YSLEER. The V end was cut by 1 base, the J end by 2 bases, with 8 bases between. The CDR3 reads CASSQGQANTEAFF. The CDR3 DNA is TGCGCCAGCAGCCAAGGCCAGGCAAACACTGAAGCTTTCTTT.

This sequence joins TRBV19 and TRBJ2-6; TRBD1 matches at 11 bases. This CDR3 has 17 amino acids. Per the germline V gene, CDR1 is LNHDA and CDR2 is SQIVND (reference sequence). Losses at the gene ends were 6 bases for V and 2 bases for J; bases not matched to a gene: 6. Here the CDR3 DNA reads TGTGCCAGTAGGGGCGGACAGGGGGCTCCTGGGGCCAACGTCCTGACTTTC. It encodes CASRGGQGAPGANVLTF.

CDR3 amino acids: CASSYSYRGQNEQFF. Written as DNA, the CDR3 is TGTGCCAGCAGTTACTCATACAGGGGGCAGAATGAGCAGTTCTTC. V is TRBV6-5 and J is TRBJ2-1; 9 bases align to TRBD1. Germline CDR1 MNHEY, CDR2 SVGAGI. There are 15 residues in the CDR3. Trimming cost V 0 bases and J 7 bases; bases outside gene matches: 4.

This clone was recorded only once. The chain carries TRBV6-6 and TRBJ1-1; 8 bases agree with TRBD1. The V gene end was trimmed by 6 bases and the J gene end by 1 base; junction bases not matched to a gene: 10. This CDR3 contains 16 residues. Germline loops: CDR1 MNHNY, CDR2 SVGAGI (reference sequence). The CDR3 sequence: CASSPLRQGKNTEAFF. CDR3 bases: TGTGCCAGCAGCCCCCTTAGACAGGGGAAGAACACTGAAGCTTTCTTT.

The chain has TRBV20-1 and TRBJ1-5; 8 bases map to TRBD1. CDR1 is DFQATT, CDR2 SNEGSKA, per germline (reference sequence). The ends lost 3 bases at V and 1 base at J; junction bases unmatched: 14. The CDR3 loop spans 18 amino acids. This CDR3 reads CSASRTGTGEGSNQPQHF. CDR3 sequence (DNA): TGCAGTGCTAGTCGGACAGGGACAGGAGAAGGAAGCAATCAGCCCCAGCATTTT.

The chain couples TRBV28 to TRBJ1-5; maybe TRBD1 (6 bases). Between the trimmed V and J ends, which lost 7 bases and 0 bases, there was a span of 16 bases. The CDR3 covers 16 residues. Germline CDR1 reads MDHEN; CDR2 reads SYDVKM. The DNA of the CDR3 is TGTGCCAGCATGCAGGGGAGGGTATATAGCAATCAGCCCCAGCATTTT. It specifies CASMQGRVYSNQPQHF.

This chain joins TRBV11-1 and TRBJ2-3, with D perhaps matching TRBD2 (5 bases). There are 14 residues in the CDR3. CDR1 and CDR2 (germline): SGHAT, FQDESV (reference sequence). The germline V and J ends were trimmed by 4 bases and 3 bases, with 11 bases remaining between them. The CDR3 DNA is TGTGCCAGCAGCTGGGAGAGGTCGACAGATACGCAGTATTTT. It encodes CASSWERSTDTQYF.

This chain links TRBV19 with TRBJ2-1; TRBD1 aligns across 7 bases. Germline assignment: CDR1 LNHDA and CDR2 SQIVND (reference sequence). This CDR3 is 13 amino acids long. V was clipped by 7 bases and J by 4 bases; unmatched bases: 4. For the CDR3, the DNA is TGTGCCAGTACCCCGACAGGGTACAATGAGCAGTTCTTC. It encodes CASTPTGYNEQFF.

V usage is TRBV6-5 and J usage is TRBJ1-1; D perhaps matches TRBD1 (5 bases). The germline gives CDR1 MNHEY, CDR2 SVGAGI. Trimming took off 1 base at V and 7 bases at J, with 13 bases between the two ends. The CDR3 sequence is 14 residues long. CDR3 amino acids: CASSYWAGDGEAFF. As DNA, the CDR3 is TGTGCCAGCAGTTACTGGGCGGGGGACGGTGAAGCTTTCTTT.